Reported below is one TCR beta chain. The CDR3 has 14 amino acids. Germline CDR1 and CDR2: MNHNS and SASEGT. The record originates from a study of T cells expressing NK-cell markers. Study as a whole: Sequencing covered eight donors, seven HCMV-seropositive and one seronegative.

TCRdb re-called the 5' RACE reads and shows each CDR3 protein once, DNA omitted. Recorded here are 500,000 to 600,000 distinct CDR3 sequences; the top ten clones represent approximately 3.6%. The source of this sequence is a man aged 18 to 35 in good health. The rearrangement links TRBV6-1 to TRBJ2-3; TCRdb names TRBD1, which stays unverified in the absence of DNA. The sequencing input was blood T cells: a sorted CD56 or NKG2C T cell subset, CD4+ or CD8+ T cells, or bulk PBMC T cells (not recorded which). The CDR3 loop reads CASSGTGVTDTQYF.